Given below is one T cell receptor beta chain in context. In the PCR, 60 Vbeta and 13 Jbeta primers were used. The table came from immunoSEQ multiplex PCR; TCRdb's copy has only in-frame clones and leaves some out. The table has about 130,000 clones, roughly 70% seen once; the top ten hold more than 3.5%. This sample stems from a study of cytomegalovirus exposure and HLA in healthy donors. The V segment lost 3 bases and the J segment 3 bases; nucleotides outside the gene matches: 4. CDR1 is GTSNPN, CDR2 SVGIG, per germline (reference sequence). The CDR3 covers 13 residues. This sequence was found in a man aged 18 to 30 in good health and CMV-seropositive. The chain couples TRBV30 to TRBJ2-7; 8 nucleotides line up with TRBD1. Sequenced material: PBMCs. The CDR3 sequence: CAWRLGQGYEQYF. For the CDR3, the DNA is TGTGCCTGGAGGTTAGGACAGGGCTACGAGCAGTACTTC.